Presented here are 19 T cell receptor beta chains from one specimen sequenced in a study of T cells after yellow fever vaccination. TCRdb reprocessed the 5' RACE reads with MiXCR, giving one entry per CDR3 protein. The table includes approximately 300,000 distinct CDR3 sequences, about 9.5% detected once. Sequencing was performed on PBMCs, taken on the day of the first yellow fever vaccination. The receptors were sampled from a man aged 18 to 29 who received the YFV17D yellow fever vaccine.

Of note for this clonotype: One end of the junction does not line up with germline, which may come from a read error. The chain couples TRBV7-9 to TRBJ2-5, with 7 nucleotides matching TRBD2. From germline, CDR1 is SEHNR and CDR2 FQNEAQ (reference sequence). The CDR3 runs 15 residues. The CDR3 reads CASSFALADQETQYF. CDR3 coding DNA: TGTGCCAGCAGCTTTGCGCTAGCGGATCAAGAGACCCAGTATTTC.

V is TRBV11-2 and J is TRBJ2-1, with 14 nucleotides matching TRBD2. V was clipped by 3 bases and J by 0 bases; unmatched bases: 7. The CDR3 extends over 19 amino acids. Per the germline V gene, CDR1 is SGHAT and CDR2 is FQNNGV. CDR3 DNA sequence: TGTGCCAGCAGCTTTCTATCCGGGACTAGCGGGAGCTCCTACAATGAGCAGTTCTTC. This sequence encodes CASSFLSGTSGSSYNEQFF.

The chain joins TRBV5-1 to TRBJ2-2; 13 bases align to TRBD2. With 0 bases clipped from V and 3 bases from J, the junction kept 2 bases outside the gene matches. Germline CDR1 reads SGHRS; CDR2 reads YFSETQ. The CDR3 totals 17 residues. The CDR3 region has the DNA TGCGCCAGCAGCTTGGGGACTAGCGGGGGTTACACCGGGGAGCTGTTTTTT. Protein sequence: CASSLGTSGGYTGELFF.

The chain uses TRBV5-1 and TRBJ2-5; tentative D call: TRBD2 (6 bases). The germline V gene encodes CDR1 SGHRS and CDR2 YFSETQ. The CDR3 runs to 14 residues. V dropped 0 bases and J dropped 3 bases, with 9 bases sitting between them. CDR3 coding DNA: TGCGCCAGCAGCTTGGGACTAGAGAAAGAGACCCAGTACTTC. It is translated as CASSLGLEKETQYF.

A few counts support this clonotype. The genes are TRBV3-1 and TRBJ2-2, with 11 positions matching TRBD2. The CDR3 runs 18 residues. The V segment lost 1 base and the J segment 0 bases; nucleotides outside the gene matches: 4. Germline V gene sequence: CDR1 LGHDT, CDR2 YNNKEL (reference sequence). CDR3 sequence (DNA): TGTGCCAGCAGCCAAGGGCTAGCGGGGGGACCGAACACCGGGGAGCTGTTTTTT. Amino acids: CASSQGLAGGPNTGELFF.

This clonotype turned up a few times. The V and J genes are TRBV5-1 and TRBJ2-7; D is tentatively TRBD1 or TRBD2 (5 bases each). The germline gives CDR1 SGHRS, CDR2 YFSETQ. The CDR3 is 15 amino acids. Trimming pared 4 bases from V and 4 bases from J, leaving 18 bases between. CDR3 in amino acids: CASSREPGPLYEQYV. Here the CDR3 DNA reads TGCGCCAGCAGCAGGGAACCGGGACCTCTATACGAGCAGTACGTC.

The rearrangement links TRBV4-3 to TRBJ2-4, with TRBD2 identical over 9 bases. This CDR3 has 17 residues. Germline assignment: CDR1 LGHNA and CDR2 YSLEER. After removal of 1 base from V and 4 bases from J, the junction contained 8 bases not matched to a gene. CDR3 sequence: CASSQAASGVYKNIQYF. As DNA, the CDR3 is TGCGCCAGCAGCCAAGCCGCTAGCGGGGTGTATAAAAACATTCAGTACTTC.

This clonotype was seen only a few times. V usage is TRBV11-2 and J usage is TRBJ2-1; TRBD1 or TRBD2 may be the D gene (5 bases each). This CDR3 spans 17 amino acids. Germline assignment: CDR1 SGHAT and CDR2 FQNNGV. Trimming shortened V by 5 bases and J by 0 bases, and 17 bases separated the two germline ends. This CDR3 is CASSGVTGTVSYNEQFF. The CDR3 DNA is TGTGCCAGCAGCGGGGTTACCGGGACCGTCTCCTACAATGAGCAGTTCTTC.

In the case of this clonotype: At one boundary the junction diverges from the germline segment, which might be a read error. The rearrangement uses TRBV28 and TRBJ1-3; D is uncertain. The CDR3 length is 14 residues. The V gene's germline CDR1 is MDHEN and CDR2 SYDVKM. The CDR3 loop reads CASVMVGYGTTIYF. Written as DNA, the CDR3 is TGTGCCAGCGTTATGGTCGGGTATGGAACCACCATATATTTT.

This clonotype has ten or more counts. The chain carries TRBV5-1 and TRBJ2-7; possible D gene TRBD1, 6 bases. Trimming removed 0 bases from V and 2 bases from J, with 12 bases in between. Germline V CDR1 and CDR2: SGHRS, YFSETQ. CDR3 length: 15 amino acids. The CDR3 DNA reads TGCGCCAGCAGCTTGGCCACAGGGCGAACCTACGAGCAGTACTTC. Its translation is CASSLATGRTYEQYF.

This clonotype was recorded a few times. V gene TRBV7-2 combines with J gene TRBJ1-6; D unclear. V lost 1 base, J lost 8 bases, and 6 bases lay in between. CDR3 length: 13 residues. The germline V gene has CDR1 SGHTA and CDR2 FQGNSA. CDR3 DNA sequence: TGTGCCAGCAGCTTAGAGGAGGATTCACCCCTCCACTTT. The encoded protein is CASSLEEDSPLHF.

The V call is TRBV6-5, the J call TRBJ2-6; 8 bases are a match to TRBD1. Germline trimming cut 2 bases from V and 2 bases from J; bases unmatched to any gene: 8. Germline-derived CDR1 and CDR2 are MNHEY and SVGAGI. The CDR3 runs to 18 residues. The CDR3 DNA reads TGTGCCAGCAGTTACGCTGGACAGGGCATGCCTGGGGCCAACGTCCTGACTTTC. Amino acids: CASSYAGQGMPGANVLTF.

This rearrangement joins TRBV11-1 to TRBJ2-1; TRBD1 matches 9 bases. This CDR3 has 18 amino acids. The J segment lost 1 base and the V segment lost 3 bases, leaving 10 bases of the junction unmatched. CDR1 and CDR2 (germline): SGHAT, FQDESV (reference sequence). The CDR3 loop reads CASSFETGGLPSYNEQFF. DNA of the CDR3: TGTGCCAGCAGCTTCGAGACAGGGGGTCTCCCATCCTACAATGAGCAGTTCTTC.

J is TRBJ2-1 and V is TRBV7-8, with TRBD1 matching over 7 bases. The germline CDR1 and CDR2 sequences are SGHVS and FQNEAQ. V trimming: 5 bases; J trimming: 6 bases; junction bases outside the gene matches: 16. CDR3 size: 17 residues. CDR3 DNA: TGTGCCAGCAGCCGAGGACGTTACGGGACAGAGATCAATGAGCAGTTCTTC. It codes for CASSRGRYGTEINEQFF.

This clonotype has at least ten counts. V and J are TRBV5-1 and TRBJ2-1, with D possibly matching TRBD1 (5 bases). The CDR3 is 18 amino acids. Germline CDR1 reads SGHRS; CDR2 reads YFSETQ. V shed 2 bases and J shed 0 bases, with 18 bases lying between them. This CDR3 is CASSLPDSAQSSYNEQFF. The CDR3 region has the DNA TGCGCCAGCAGCTTACCCGACAGTGCTCAAAGCTCCTACAATGAGCAGTTCTTC. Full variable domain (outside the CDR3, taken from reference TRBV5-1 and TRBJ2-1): KAGVTQTPRYLIKTRGQQVTLSCSPISGHRSVSWYQQTPGQGLQFLFEYFSETQRNKGNFPGRFSGRQFSNSRSEMNVSTLELGDSALYLCASSLPDSAQSSYNEQFFGPGTRLTVL.

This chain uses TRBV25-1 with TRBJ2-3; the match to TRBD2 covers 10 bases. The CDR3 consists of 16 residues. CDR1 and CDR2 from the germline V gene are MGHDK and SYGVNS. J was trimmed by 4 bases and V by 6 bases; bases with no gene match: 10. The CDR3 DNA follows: TGTGCCAGCAGCCGAATCAGCGGGGGGGCTCCAGATACGCAGTATTTT. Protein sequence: CASSRISGGAPDTQYF.

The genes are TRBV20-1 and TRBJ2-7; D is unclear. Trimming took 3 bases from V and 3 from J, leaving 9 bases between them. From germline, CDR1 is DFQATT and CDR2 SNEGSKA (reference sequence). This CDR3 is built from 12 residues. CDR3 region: CSASSTVYEQYV. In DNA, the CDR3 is TGCAGTGCTAGTTCCACCGTCTACGAGCAGTACGTC.

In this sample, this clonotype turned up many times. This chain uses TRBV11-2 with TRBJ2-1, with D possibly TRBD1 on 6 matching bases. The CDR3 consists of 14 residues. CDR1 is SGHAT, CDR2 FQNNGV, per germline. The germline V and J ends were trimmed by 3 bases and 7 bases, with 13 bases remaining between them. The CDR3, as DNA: TGTGCCAGCAGCTTGTTTACAGGGCGGAATGAGCAGTTCTTC. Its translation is CASSLFTGRNEQFF.

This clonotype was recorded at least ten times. The CDR3 loop reads CASSVVSPQTGAGYTF. In DNA, the CDR3 is TGTGCCAGCAGCGTAGTTTCTCCGCAAACAGGTGCTGGCTACACCTTC. V and J are TRBV9 and TRBJ1-2, with D tentatively TRBD1 (5 bases). The CDR3 loop spans 16 amino acids. Germline lookup yields CDR1 SGDLS and CDR2 YYNGEE. Trimming took 0 bases from V and 7 from J, leaving 19 bases between them.